These T cell receptor beta chains were read from a single sample in a study of T-cell reconstitution after alpha-beta-depleted transplantation in children. TCRdb fed the PCR reads into MiXCR, producing one record per CDR3 protein. The sample shows about 640,000 distinct CDR3 sequences, around 16% of them seen only once. Sequenced material: PBMCs from the stem cell graft donor, taken from the stem cell graft. The receptor set was obtained from a human donor who donated a stem cell graft to a child with acute myeloid leukemia. CDR3s include the opening cysteine and the closing phenylalanine or tryptophan. Not all rows give a size; the values are once, few, many and, for expanded clones, a class.

CDR3 length: 15
clone size: NA
V gene: TRBV4-3
CDR3 protein: CASSQDLAGLETQYF

CDR3 length: 12
clone size: many
V gene: TRBV7-2
CDR3 protein: CASTSPTDTQYF

CDR3 length: 16
clone size: few
V gene: TRBV12-3/TRBV12-4
CDR3 protein: CASSLGETGLNYGYTF

CDR3 length: 15
clone size: many
V gene: TRBV20-1
CDR3 protein: CSAKAGTEGYNEQFF

CDR3 length: 10
clone size: many
V gene: TRBV12-3/TRBV12-4
CDR3 protein: CATKGNEQFF

CDR3 length: 17
clone size: NA
V gene: TRBV12-3/TRBV12-4
CDR3 protein: CASSLYPSGSGANVLTF

CDR3 length: 15
clone size: NA
V gene: TRBV27
CDR3 protein: CASSTPGQRSNEQFF

CDR3 length: 13
clone size: NA
V gene: TRBV30
CDR3 protein: CAWGRGDTDTQYF

CDR3 length: 14
clone size: few
V gene: TRBV7-9
CDR3 protein: CASSPIRGNTEAFF

CDR3 length: 15
clone size: once
V gene: TRBV4-3
CDR3 protein: CASSQDSMAGRDAIF

CDR3 length: 14
clone size: NA
V gene: TRBV20-1
CDR3 protein: CSATDRGPGYGYTF

CDR3 length: 14
clone size: NA
V gene: TRBV7-6
CDR3 protein: CASSSPFSRYEQYF

CDR3 length: 12
clone size: NA
V gene: TRBV7-7
CDR3 protein: CASSSPSGELFF

CDR3 length: 13
clone size: many
V gene: TRBV11-2
CDR3 protein: CASSQRSTDTQYF

CDR3 length: 17
clone size: many
V gene: TRBV6-5
CDR3 protein: CASSYGLAGGSYNEQFF

CDR3 length: 15
clone size: few
V gene: TRBV20-1
CDR3 protein: CSAREGAGGQNEQFF

CDR3 length: 15
clone size: many
V gene: TRBV29-1
CDR3 protein: CSVAVQDRGIGGYTF

CDR3 length: 15
clone size: NA
V gene: TRBV5-5
CDR3 protein: CASSLVVGSNQPQHF

CDR3 length: 16
clone size: NA
V gene: TRBV4-3
CDR3 protein: CASSQDLETVAYEQYF

CDR3 length: 15
clone size: few
V gene: TRBV7-3
CDR3 protein: CASSSNVGRLGTQYF

CDR3 length: 15
clone size: few
V gene: TRBV7-8
CDR3 protein: CASSLSGGEREEQFF

CDR3 length: 11
clone size: NA
V gene: TRBV20-1
CDR3 protein: CSAINTDTQYF

CDR3 length: 18
clone size: few
V gene: TRBV11-1
CDR3 protein: CASSPWTSGGVFRDTQYF

CDR3 length: 12
clone size: NA
V gene: TRBV20-1
CDR3 protein: CSARDMGSPLHF

CDR3 length: 13
clone size: few
V gene: TRBV29-1
CDR3 protein: CSVERDWRDAQYF

CDR3 length: 15
clone size: NA
V gene: TRBV20-1
CDR3 protein: CSASPLRTGNQPQHF

CDR3 length: 16
clone size: NA
V gene: TRBV4-3
CDR3 protein: CASSQDLGQGTVGYTF

CDR3 length: 12
clone size: many
V gene: TRBV10-3
CDR3 protein: CAITDRAYGYTF

CDR3 length: 14
clone size: NA
V gene: TRBV13
CDR3 protein: CASSRLGQAAEAFF

CDR3 length: 14
clone size: NA
V gene: TRBV11-2
CDR3 protein: CASSFSETNYGYTF

CDR3 length: 17
clone size: NA
V gene: TRBV21-1
CDR3 protein: CASSKDWRVQSDQPQHF

CDR3 length: 14
clone size: many
V gene: TRBV15
CDR3 protein: CATSRGQGIRVLTF

CDR3 length: 19
clone size: few
V gene: TRBV11-2
CDR3 protein: CASSHALGQRSSGANVLTF

CDR3 length: 15
clone size: few
V gene: TRBV7-6
CDR3 protein: CASSLVGLDKETQYF

CDR3 length: 14
clone size: NA
V gene: TRBV20-1
CDR3 protein: CSARDRRDNSPLHF

CDR3 length: 12
clone size: many
V gene: TRBV20-1
CDR3 protein: CSARGQGYEQYF

CDR3 length: 16
clone size: few
V gene: TRBV10-3
CDR3 protein: CAISAATSGATDTQYF

CDR3 length: 15
clone size: few
V gene: TRBV4-3
CDR3 protein: CASSYNRGGNQPQHF

CDR3 length: 13
clone size: NA
V gene: TRBV12-3/TRBV12-4
CDR3 protein: CASGGQTHYGYTF

CDR3 length: 16
clone size: NA
V gene: TRBV12-3/TRBV12-4
CDR3 protein: CASSFGQVLSYNEQFF

CDR3 length: 13
clone size: NA
V gene: TRBV5-1
CDR3 protein: CASSPFSQHGYTF

CDR3 length: 16
clone size: NA
V gene: TRBV20-1
CDR3 protein: CSARDQRQVFQETQYF

CDR3 length: 19
clone size: NA
V gene: TRBV5-1
CDR3 protein: CASSLPQVLTGGIQETQYF

CDR3 length: 15
clone size: many
V gene: TRBV20-1
CDR3 protein: CSARAKQGPNEKLFF

CDR3 length: 13
clone size: many
V gene: TRBV20-1
CDR3 protein: CSALEGNQETQYF

CDR3 length: 15
clone size: many
V gene: TRBV4-3
CDR3 protein: CASTQSRGLADTQYF

CDR3 length: 13
clone size: NA
V gene: TRBV5-1
CDR3 protein: CATAPEINYGYTF

CDR3 length: 13
clone size: many
V gene: TRBV7-2
CDR3 protein: CASSSPKSNEQFF

CDR3 length: 17
clone size: many
V gene: TRBV5-1
CDR3 protein: CASSFEARRLAADTQYF

CDR3 length: 12
clone size: NA
V gene: TRBV20-1
CDR3 protein: CSAGGDIYEQYF

CDR3 length: 14
clone size: NA
V gene: TRBV28
CDR3 protein: CASSGGQARTEQYF

CDR3 length: 17
clone size: NA
V gene: TRBV20-1
CDR3 protein: CSAKELAAVRGTDTQYF

CDR3 length: 17
clone size: NA
V gene: TRBV24-1
CDR3 protein: CATSDGTGHRFVQPQHF

CDR3 length: 18
clone size: NA
V gene: TRBV10-2
CDR3 protein: CASSRGRGGLGSTDTQYF

CDR3 length: 13
clone size: few
V gene: TRBV28
CDR3 protein: CASSLGQAVEQYF

CDR3 length: 13
clone size: many
V gene: TRBV7-9
CDR3 protein: CASSFGGVDGYTF

CDR3 length: 16
clone size: many
V gene: TRBV6-5
CDR3 protein: CASRLAGVSYQETQYF

CDR3 length: 15
clone size: NA
V gene: TRBV4-3
CDR3 protein: CASSQGFGQPYEQYF

CDR3 length: 14
clone size: many
V gene: TRBV12-3/TRBV12-4
CDR3 protein: CASSPGTGKETQYF

CDR3 length: 14
clone size: NA
V gene: TRBV9
CDR3 protein: CASSVTGPQETQYF